This TCR beta chain originates from a study of blood T cell repertoires in COVID-19 (TCRdb year 2020). Notes on the research overall: Collaborator samples came from the United States, Italy and Spain and covered acute and convalescent phases of COVID-19. The material from the prospective study consisted of cDNA or gDNA derived from T cells, B-cell-depleted T cells, or PBMCs. Subjects who had been exposed to COVID-19, were actively infected with it, or had recovered from it provided the deeply sampled blood TCRbeta repertoires that made up the dataset. The repertoires were released in a freely available public database meant as a resource for research on the immune response to SARS-CoV-2. The samples were drawn from two sources: the first 160 participants of the ongoing ImmuneRACE study, and 1,200 or so subjects contributed by 6 global collaborators. Nearly every sample came with metadata listing a de-identified subject ID, COVID-19 status, age in years and sex. Where HLA class I and class II types were available, the types were taken from metadata supplied by the sample provider, not from assay-based typing.

Trimming takes 8 bases from V and 4 bases from J, and the germline ends sit 17 bases apart. Sequences GTSNPN (CDR1) and SVGIG (CDR2) are obtained from the germline V gene (reference sequence). Measured from the cysteine to the phenylalanine, the CDR3 is 13 residues long. The sequence is cut down to CDR3 DNA, 39 bases in frame from base 1. The immunoSEQ Assay, a bias-controlled multiplex PCR, was used to amplify TCRbeta CDR3 regions from genomic DNA. As for how the authors treated the data: The number of nucleated cells in each sample was estimated by amplification of reference gene primers within the assay. To quantify the absolute abundance of each unique TCRbeta CDR3 rearrangement, sequence reads were collapsed and filtered. For each sample, productive Simpson clonality was calculated by taking the square root of Simpson's diversity index across productive rearrangements. Drawn from immuneACCESS, this table holds only the in-frame rearrangements with V and J called that TCRdb kept. Clones are partly lost; checked studies trace under half to an unresolved V gene and leave the rest unexplained. V, J and clone size are those of that table, while D and trimming were read from the DNA. A total of fewer than 150,000 clones appear in this sample, around 64% of them only once. The ten largest account for approximately 0.79% of the sample.

Beyond this particular receptor, the publication reports: Clinical and demographic metadata were provided uncurated, with the amount varying by source and participant.

Whole blood was collected in K2EDTA tubes by collaborating institutions according to the institutions' own protocols. For TCRbeta analysis, collaborators shipped samples in one of three forms: frozen whole blood, isolated PBMCs, or DNA extracted from either of those sample types. A word on this clone: It has no known antigen specificity. Base qualities are missing; no much larger clone stands one base away.

The receptor was isolated from a human donor with acute or convalescent COVID-19. The donor label of this sample is uncertain. The sample consisted of peripheral blood. Recombination joined TRBV30 with TRBJ1-2, with no confident D gene call. The nucleotide sequence is given as TGTGCCGCCGCCCGGGGAAGTGGCTATGGCTACACCTTC. It encodes CAAARGSGYGYTF.